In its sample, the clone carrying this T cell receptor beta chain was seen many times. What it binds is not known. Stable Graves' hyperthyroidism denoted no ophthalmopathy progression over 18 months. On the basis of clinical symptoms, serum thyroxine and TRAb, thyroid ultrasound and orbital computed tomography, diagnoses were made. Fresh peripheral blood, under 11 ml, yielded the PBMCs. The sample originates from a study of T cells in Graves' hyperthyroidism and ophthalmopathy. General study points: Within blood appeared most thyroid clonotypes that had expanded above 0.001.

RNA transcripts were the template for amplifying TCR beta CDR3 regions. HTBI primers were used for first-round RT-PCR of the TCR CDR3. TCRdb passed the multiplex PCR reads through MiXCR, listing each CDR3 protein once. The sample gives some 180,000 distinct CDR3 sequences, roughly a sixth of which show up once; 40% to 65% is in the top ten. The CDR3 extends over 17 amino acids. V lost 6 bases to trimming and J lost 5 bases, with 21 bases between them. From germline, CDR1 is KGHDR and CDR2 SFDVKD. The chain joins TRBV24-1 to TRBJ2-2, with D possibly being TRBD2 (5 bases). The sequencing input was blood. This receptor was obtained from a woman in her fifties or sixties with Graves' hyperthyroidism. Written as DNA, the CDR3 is TGTGCCACCAGTTTAATCGATGTCGGAGGTGGGACCGGGGAGCTGTTTTTT. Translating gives CATSLIDVGGGTGELFF.